This is a list of T cell receptor beta chains from one sample in a study of cytomegalovirus exposure and HLA in healthy donors. Profiling relied on immunoSEQ multiplex PCR, and the TCRdb table lists in-frame clones only, not all of them. This sample's clone table lists more than 95,000 clones. The sample comprised PBMCs. The receptors stem from a man aged 18 to 30 in good health and CMV-seronegative. Both conserved end residues are part of each CDR3. The order of the fields is D gene, V gene, J gene, CDR3 DNA, CDR3 protein. D genes are given only for firm matches.

TRBD1	TRBV10-3	TRBJ1-2	TGTGCCATCAACGGCGGGACAGCTAACTATGGCTACACCTTC	CAINGGTANYGYTF
TRBD1	TRBV10-3	TRBJ1-1	TGTGCCATCAGTGTTAACAGGGGTGAAGCTTTCTTT	CAISVNRGEAFF
.	TRBV9	TRBJ1-5	TGTGCCAGCAGCGTAAGTGCAGACCAGGGTGGGCCCCAGCATTTT	CASSVSADQGGPQHF
.	TRBV6-1	TRBJ2-1	TGTGCCAGCAGTCTAGATTTCAAGCAGTTCTTC	CASSLDFKQFF
.	TRBV19	TRBJ1-1	TGTGCCATTCGAGACAGTATAAACACTGAAGCTTTCTTT	CAIRDSINTEAFF
TRBD1	TRBV5-6	TRBJ2-3	TGTGCCAGCAGCTTGGAGCAGGGGGCGCGCACAGATACGCAGTATTTT	CASSLEQGARTDTQYF
.	TRBV18	TRBJ2-3	TGTGCCAGCTCACCCGAACTAACAGATACGCAGTATTTT	CASSPELTDTQYF
TRBD1	TRBV6-5	TRBJ1-1	TGTGCCAGCAGTTCCCGGACAGGGGGATTGAACACTGAAGCTTTCTTT	CASSSRTGGLNTEAFF
TRBD1	TRBV18	TRBJ2-7	TGTGCCAGCTCACCGAACAGGGGTAATTGGTACGAGCAGTACTTC	CASSPNRGNWYEQYF
TRBD1	TRBV6-5	TRBJ1-1	TGTGCCAGCGGGAACAGGGGGCGCAGAGCTTTCTTT	CASGNRGRRAFF
.	TRBV2	TRBJ2-7	TGTGCCAGCAAAACAGCCTCCTACGAGCAGTACTTC	CASKTASYEQYF
.	TRBV11-1	TRBJ1-1	TGTGCCAGCAGCTTACACGCGGCTGAAGCTTTCTTT	CASSLHAAEAFF
.	TRBV2	TRBJ1-6	TGTGCCAGCGGAACGGGAAATTCACCCCTCCACTTT	CASGTGNSPLHF
.	TRBV27	TRBJ1-1	TGTGCCAGCAGACGCCAGGGGCAACGCACTGAAGCTTTCTTT	CASRRQGQRTEAFF
.	TRBV6-5	TRBJ1-1	TGTGCCAGCAGTTCCTGGGGGGAGCGCGCTGAAGCTTTCTTT	CASSSWGERAEAFF
.	TRBV4-1	TRBJ1-1	TGCGCCAGCAGCCAACCAACTCGGAACACTGAAGCTTTCTTT	CASSQPTRNTEAFF
TRBD2	TRBV15	TRBJ2-1	TGTGCCACCAGCACCGGGACTAGCGGGACTTACAATGAGCAGTTCTTC	CATSTGTSGTYNEQFF
.	TRBV30	TRBJ2-3	TGTGCCTGGACCTACACAGATACGCAGTATTTT	CAWTYTDTQYF
TRBD2	TRBV9	TRBJ2-5	TGTGCCAGCAGCACCGGGACTAGCGGGGGAGGCCAAGAGACCCAGTACTTC	CASSTGTSGGGQETQYF
.	TRBV9	TRBJ1-1	TGTGCCAGCAGCCCACGGCGGATTGAAAACACTGAAGCTTTCTTT	CASSPRRIENTEAFF
.	TRBV5-1	TRBJ2-1	TGCGCCAGCAGTTGGATAGACAGAGGAGGGGATGAGCAGTTCTTC	CASSWIDRGGDEQFF
TRBD1	TRBV6-6	TRBJ1-1	TGTGCCAGCAGTTACTCCCCGACCGGGACAGGGCTTGAAGCTTTCTTT	CASSYSPTGTGLEAFF
.	TRBV28	TRBJ2-5	TGTGCCAGCAACCGGGACACAACCTTTCACCAGTACTTC	CASNRDTTFHQYF
TRBD2	TRBV28	TRBJ2-1	TGTGCCAGCAGTTCCAGACTAGCGGGGGGCTATAATGAGCAGTTCTTC	CASSSRLAGGYNEQFF
TRBD2	TRBV5-5	TRBJ2-1	TGTGCCAGCAGCCCGAGGCCGGGACTAGCGGCATCGAGCTCCTACAATGAGCAGTTCTTC	CASSPRPGLAASSSYNEQFF